Below are 22 T cell receptor beta chains sequenced from a single sample in a study of OX40 agonist ivuxolimab in advanced cancers. Sequencing was performed with immunoSEQ multiplex PCR; in TCRdb, only in-frame clones are kept and a portion is missing. The sample includes around 100,000 clones, about nine tenths of them seen just once. The sequencing used CD4+ or CD8+ T cells sorted from blood, collected in a trial of the OX40 agonist ivuxolimab. These receptors all stem from an adult with an advanced solid tumor such as melanoma, head and neck, liver or kidney cancer.

The chain recombines TRBV6-6 with TRBJ2-4; D is unclear. V was clipped by 5 bases and J by 6 bases, with 5 bases between them. The CDR3 runs 11 residues. CDR1 is MNHNY, CDR2 SVGAGI, per germline (reference sequence). The chain's CDR3 is CASSPRNIQYF. DNA for the CDR3: TGTGCCAGCAGTCCCCGAAACATTCAGTACTTC.

V usage is TRBV4-3 and J usage is TRBJ2-1; no definite D call. From germline, CDR1 is LGHNA and CDR2 YSLEER. The CDR3 contains 16 residues. The V end lost 2 bases, the J end lost 0 bases, and 11 bases lay between the germline ends. The CDR3 region has the DNA TGCGCCAGCAGCCAAACGTACGTAAGCTCCTACAATGAGCAGTTCTTC. It yields the protein CASSQTYVSSYNEQFF.

The CDR3 sequence is CASSLTLSYEQYF. The CDR3 coding sequence is TGTGCCAGCAGCTTAACACTCTCCTACGAGCAGTACTTC. J is TRBJ2-7 and V is TRBV5-6; D is unclear. Germline V gene data show CDR1 as SGHDT and CDR2 as YYEEEE. Trimming cost V 2 bases and J 0 bases, with 6 bases left between them. CDR3 size: 13 residues.

V is TRBV29-1 and J is TRBJ2-3; 7 bases map to TRBD1. The CDR3 covers 15 residues. Germline values: CDR1 SQVTM, CDR2 ANQGSEA. Unmatched junction bases numbered 12, after V lost 7 bases and J lost 2 bases. CDR3 bases: TGCAGCGCATCCCCCGGGACAGACCTCACAGATACGCAGTATTTT. It encodes CSASPGTDLTDTQYF.

The genes are TRBV29-1 and TRBJ1-3, with TRBD1 matching 7 bases. CDR3 length: 14 residues. Germline V gene data show CDR1 as SQVTM and CDR2 as ANQGSEA. The V and J ends lost 4 bases and 4 bases, in that order; junction bases with no gene match: 7. CDR3 protein: CSVGQGASGNTIYF. The CDR3 nucleotides read TGCAGCGTTGGACAGGGAGCATCCGGAAACACCATATATTTT.

This rearrangement joins TRBV7-6 to TRBJ2-7; D gene uncertain. The CDR3 loop spans 14 amino acids. CDR1 and CDR2 from the germline V gene are SGHVS and FNYEAQ. The V end was cut by 1 base, the J end by 2 bases, with 9 bases between. Here the CDR3 reads CASSLERAAYEQYF. CDR3 sequence (DNA): TGTGCCAGCAGCTTAGAACGGGCAGCCTACGAGCAGTACTTC. Full variable domain (rest looked up from reference TRBV7-6 and TRBJ2-7): GAGVSQSPRYKVTKRGQDVALRCDPISGHVSLYWYRQALGQGPEFLTYFNYEAQQDKSGLPNDRFSAERPEGSISTLTIQRTEQRDSAMYRCASSLERAAYEQYFGPGTRLTVT.

This chain uses TRBV21-1 with TRBJ2-2; no check of the table's D call, TRBD1, against the DNA was made. TRBV21-1 is a documented pseudogene. CDR3 length equals 16 residues. For the CDR3, the DNA is TGTGCCAGCAGCCCCGATGGAGGGGGCCGACACCGGGGAGCTGTTTTT. As protein: CASSPDGGGRHRGAVF.

CDR3 amino acids: CASSDAPRAEETQYF. CDR3 sequence (DNA): TGCGCCAGCAGTGACGCTCCCCGGGCCGAAGAGACCCAGTACTTC. J is TRBJ2-5 and V is TRBV10-1; unclear D gene. Germline assignment: CDR1 WNHNN and CDR2 SYGVQD (reference sequence). Trimming took 3 bases from V and 3 from J, leaving 14 bases between them. The CDR3 has 15 residues.

The chain joins TRBV9 to TRBJ2-2; D is unresolved. There are 13 residues in the CDR3. Germline values: CDR1 SGDLS, CDR2 YYNGEE. V gave up 0 bases and J gave up 5 bases, with 5 bases separating them. CDR3 DNA sequence: TGTGCCAGCAGCGTAGATCCGACCGGGGAGCTGTTTTTT. Its protein is CASSVDPTGELFF.

This sequence joins TRBV4-2 and TRBJ2-1; tentative D call: TRBD1 (6 bases). Germline CDR1 reads LGHNA; CDR2 reads YNFKEQ. This CDR3 spans 15 amino acids. The V gene lost 4 bases and the J gene lost 4 bases, with 14 bases spanning the gap. The CDR3 sequence: CASSLQGGDYNEQFF. CDR3 DNA sequence: TGTGCCAGCAGCCTACAGGGCGGAGATTACAATGAGCAGTTCTTC.

As for this clone: Other nucleotide sequences from this sample produce the same CDR3. The chain is built from TRBV19 and TRBJ1-1, with no clear D. V was shortened by 3 bases and J by 1 base, with 6 bases between the two germline ends. The length of the CDR3 is 13 residues. Per germline, CDR1 LNHDA and CDR2 SQIVND (reference sequence). CDR3 sequence: CASSIRQNTEAFF. In nucleotides, the CDR3 is TGTGCCAGTAGTATTCGACAGAACACTGAAGCTTTCTTT.

The rearrangement joins TRBV19 to TRBJ2-3; tentatively, D is TRBD1 or TRBD2 (5 bases each). The CDR3 consists of 12 residues. The V end was cut by 1 base, the J end by 7 bases, with 6 bases between. Germline V lookup: CDR1 LNHDA, CDR2 SQIVND (reference sequence). The CDR3 here is CASSIGGNTQYF. In DNA form, the CDR3 reads TGTGCCAGTAGTATAGGGGGGAATACGCAGTATTTT.

The chain couples TRBV18 to TRBJ1-2; D remains ambiguous. Trimming pared 3 bases from V and 6 bases from J, leaving 8 bases between. Per the germline V gene, CDR1 is KGHSH and CDR2 is LQKENI. The CDR3 is 12 amino acids. As DNA, the CDR3 is TGTGCCAGCTCACCCAGCCTAGATGGCTACACCTTC. It yields the protein CASSPSLDGYTF.

The rearrangement uses TRBV7-8 and TRBJ2-7; the D call may be TRBD1 or TRBD2 (5 bases each). The CDR3 sequence is 15 residues long. Germline V gene sequence: CDR1 SGHVS, CDR2 FQNEAQ. The germline V and J ends were trimmed by 5 bases and 4 bases, with 18 bases remaining between them. This CDR3 reads CASSPRSGRAYEQYF. The CDR3 region has the DNA TGTGCCAGCAGCCCACGATCGGGGCGAGCTTACGAGCAGTACTTC.

V usage is TRBV19 and J usage is TRBJ2-7; the D gene is possibly TRBD1 (5 bases). The germline V gene encodes CDR1 LNHDA and CDR2 SQIVND (reference sequence). The V gene lost 4 bases and the J gene lost 2 bases, with 9 bases spanning the gap. The length of the CDR3 is 13 residues. The CDR3 nucleotides read TGTGCCAGTAGTAGAGGACAACCCTACGAGCAGTACTTC. It encodes CASSRGQPYEQYF.

The chain links TRBV19 to TRBJ2-2; D unresolved. Trimming stripped 2 bases from V and 0 bases from J, with 4 bases between. CDR1 and CDR2 from the germline V gene are LNHDA and SQIVND (reference sequence). The length of the CDR3 is 14 residues. CDR3 sequence: CASSIKTNTGELFF. The CDR3, as DNA: TGTGCCAGTAGTATAAAAACGAACACCGGGGAGCTGTTTTTT.

The gene calls are TRBV2 and TRBJ1-5; D remains ambiguous. V lost 2 bases and J 7 bases, leaving 6 bases between the germline ends. There are 12 residues in the CDR3. Germline V lookup: CDR1 SNHLY, CDR2 FYNNEI. This CDR3 is CASSERWQPQHF. The CDR3 nucleotides read TGTGCCAGCAGTGAAAGATGGCAGCCCCAGCATTTT.

The chain couples TRBV28 to TRBJ2-7, with a weak D call TRBD2 (6 bases). V lost 5 bases, J lost 0 bases, and 14 bases lay in between. This CDR3 region has 15 residues. Germline V gives CDR1 MDHEN, CDR2 SYDVKM. CDR3 in amino acids: CASSQTSPLSYEQYF. The CDR3 coding sequence is TGTGCCAGCAGTCAAACTAGCCCTCTCTCCTACGAGCAGTACTTC.

The chain couples TRBV5-1 to TRBJ2-1; possibly TRBD1 for D (6 bases). The germline V and J ends were trimmed by 4 bases and 4 bases, with 15 bases remaining between them. The CDR3 is 15 amino acids. CDR1 and CDR2 from the germline V gene are SGHRS and YFSETQ. CDR3 region: CASSRQEDRYNEQFF. The CDR3 DNA follows: TGCGCCAGCAGCCGCCAGGAGGACAGATACAATGAGCAGTTCTTC.

This chain uses TRBV20-1 with TRBJ2-2; no definite D call. This CDR3 comprises 11 residues. With 3 bases removed from V and 8 bases from J, the gap between germline ends came to 7 bases. CDR1 and CDR2 from the germline V gene are DFQATT and SNEGSKA (reference sequence). The CDR3 spells CSASFGGELFF. In DNA form, the CDR3 reads TGCAGTGCTAGTTTCGGAGGGGAGCTGTTTTTT.

The chain combines TRBV28 with TRBJ1-1; TRBD1 might be the D (5 bases). The length of the CDR3 is 16 residues. Germline CDR1 reads MDHEN; CDR2 reads SYDVKM. Trimming took 6 bases from V and 0 from J, leaving 17 bases between them. The CDR3 region has the DNA TGTGCCAGCAGCCCCCGCGGGGGGGGTATGAACACTGAAGCTTTCTTT. This translates into CASSPRGGGMNTEAFF.

V usage is TRBV7-2 and J usage is TRBJ2-3; D is perhaps TRBD1 or TRBD2 (5 bases each). Trimming removed 0 bases from V and 2 bases from J, with 9 bases in between. The length of the CDR3 is 15 residues. Germline CDR1 reads SGHTA; CDR2 reads FQGNSA. The CDR3 sequence: CASSLALGTTDTQYF. CDR3 in DNA: TGTGCCAGCAGCTTAGCGCTCGGGACCACAGATACGCAGTATTTT.